The rows below give T cell receptor beta chains drawn from one sample of a study of blood T cell repertoires in COVID-19. Repertoires were generated with immunoSEQ multiplex PCR, while TCRdb's copy carries only in-frame clones and drops some. The sample holds fewer than 350,000 clones; around 90% are singletons and the top ten take around 1.7%. The sequenced material came from PBMCs or T cells enriched from blood (not recorded which). These receptors were collected from a woman aged 18-29 years with acute COVID-19. CDR3s include the opening cysteine and the closing phenylalanine or tryptophan. D genes are given only for firm matches. Clone size is not always given. Where it is, it says once, few, many or a class for expanded clones.

cdr3_aa cdr3_nt v_call clone_size d_call j_call
CAWSVEMNTEAFF TGTGCCTGGAGTGTTGAGATGAACACTGAAGCTTTCTTT TRBV30 . . TRBJ1-1
CASSQADGVGYEQYF TGTGCCAGCAGCCAAGCGGACGGGGTTGGCTACGAGCAGTACTTC TRBV4-2 . . TRBJ2-7
CASSPWRQCNQPQHF TGCGCCAGCAGTCCGTGGCGACAGTGCAATCAGCCCCAGCATTTT TRBV23-1 . . TRBJ1-5
CASSFFDRQNTDTQYF TGTGCCAGCAGCTTCTTTGACAGACAGAACACAGATACGCAGTATTTT TRBV4-2 . . TRBJ2-3
CAWRTGPNTEAFF TGTGCCTGGAGAACAGGGCCGAACACTGAAGCTTTCTTT TRBV30 . . TRBJ1-1
CSVQGARADTQYF TGCAGCGTCCAGGGGGCGAGGGCAGATACGCAGTATTTT TRBV29-1 . TRBD1 TRBJ2-3
CASSLGYRAGAFF TGTGCCAGCAGCTTAGGATACAGGGCAGGCGCTTTCTTT TRBV11-2 . . TRBJ1-1
CASSPSPLTGPNTEAFF TGTGCCAGTAGTCCGAGCCCCTTGACAGGCCCGAACACTGAAGCTTTCTTT TRBV19 once . TRBJ1-1
CASSTGTENIQYF TGTGCCAGCAGCACCGGGACAGAAAACATTCAGTACTTC TRBV21-1 . . TRBJ2-4
CASSSRTGGGTEAFF TGCGCCAGCAGCTCTAGGACAGGGGGTGGTACTGAAGCTTTCTTT TRBV5-1 . TRBD1 TRBJ1-1
CASSGARTSGSRDEQFF TGTGCCAGCAGCGGAGCTAGGACTAGCGGGAGTCGGGATGAGCAGTTCTTC TRBV6-4 . TRBD2 TRBJ2-1
CASGDAGGPKSSYNEQFF TGTGCCAGCGGCGACGCGGGAGGGCCGAAGAGCTCCTACAATGAGCAGTTCTTC TRBV2 few TRBD2 TRBJ2-1
CASKASYEQYF TGTGCCAGCAAAGCGTCCTACGAGCAGTACTTC TRBV12-3/TRBV12-4 once . TRBJ2-7
CASSSPGTGQKSYEQYF TGTGCCAGCAGCAGTCCCGGGACAGGGCAGAAGTCCTACGAGCAGTACTTC TRBV3-1/TRBV3-2 . TRBD1 TRBJ2-7
CASSLDRGLAGAGQYF TGTGCCAGCAGCTTGGACCGCGGACTAGCGGGAGCGGGGCAGTACTTC TRBV5-4 . TRBD2 TRBJ2-7
CASTRSGSSYNEQFF TGTGCCAGCACCCGTAGCGGGAGTTCCTACAATGAGCAGTTCTTC TRBV27 . TRBD2 TRBJ2-1